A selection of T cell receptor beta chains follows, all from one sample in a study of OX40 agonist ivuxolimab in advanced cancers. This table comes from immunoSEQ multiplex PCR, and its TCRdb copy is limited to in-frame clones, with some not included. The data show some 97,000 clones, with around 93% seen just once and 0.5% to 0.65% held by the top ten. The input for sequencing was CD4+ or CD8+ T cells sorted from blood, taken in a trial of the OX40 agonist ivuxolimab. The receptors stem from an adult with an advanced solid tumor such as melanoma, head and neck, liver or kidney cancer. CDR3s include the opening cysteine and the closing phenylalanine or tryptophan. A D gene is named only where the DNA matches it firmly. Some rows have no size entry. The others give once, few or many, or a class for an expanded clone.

CDR3aa: CASSQLTSRELFF
CDR3nt: TGTGCCAGCTCCCAACTAACTAGCAGGGAGCTGTTTTTT
j_gene: TRBJ2-2
d_gene: .
abundance: .
v_gene: TRBV6-5

CDR3aa: CASSVAGKLLAGGRSYNEQFF
CDR3nt: TGTGCCAGCAGCGTAGCCGGGAAGTTGCTAGCGGGAGGCCGCTCCTACAATGAGCAGTTCTTC
j_gene: TRBJ2-1
d_gene: TRBD2
abundance: .
v_gene: TRBV9

CDR3aa: CASSFSGNTIYF
CDR3nt: TGTGCCAGCAGCTTTTCCGGAAACACCATATATTTT
j_gene: TRBJ1-3
d_gene: .
abundance: .
v_gene: TRBV7-2

CDR3aa: CASSLVQNTEAFF
CDR3nt: TGTGCCAGCAGCTTAGTACAGAACACTGAAGCTTTCTTT
j_gene: TRBJ1-1
d_gene: .
abundance: .
v_gene: TRBV7-2

CDR3aa: CASSLDPSIIYEQYF
CDR3nt: TGTGCCAGCAGCTTGGACCCGTCGATCATCTACGAGCAGTACTTC
j_gene: TRBJ2-7
d_gene: .
abundance: .
v_gene: TRBV5-6

CDR3aa: CASSSSGRGEKTQYF
CDR3nt: TGTGCCAGCAGTTCTAGCGGGAGGGGGGAGAAGACCCAGTACTTC
j_gene: TRBJ2-5
d_gene: TRBD2
abundance: .
v_gene: TRBV6-1

CDR3aa: CASRGTATNEKLFF
CDR3nt: TGTGCCAGCAGAGGGACAGCAACTAATGAAAAACTGTTTTTT
j_gene: TRBJ1-4
d_gene: TRBD1
abundance: .
v_gene: TRBV6-5

CDR3aa: CASSSFLSGKQETQYF
CDR3nt: TGTGCCAGCAGCTCCTTTCTTAGCGGGAAACAAGAGACCCAGTACTTC
j_gene: TRBJ2-5
d_gene: TRBD2
abundance: .
v_gene: TRBV5-6

CDR3aa: CASSLENSGNEQFF
CDR3nt: TGCGCCAGCAGCTTGGAGAATTCGGGGAATGAGCAGTTCTTC
j_gene: TRBJ2-1
d_gene: .
abundance: .
v_gene: TRBV5-1

CDR3aa: CATSRDRTDFYEQYF
CDR3nt: TGTGCCACCAGCAGAGACCGGACAGATTTCTACGAGCAGTACTTC
j_gene: TRBJ2-7
d_gene: .
abundance: .
v_gene: TRBV15

CDR3aa: CASSADRASSYEQYF
CDR3nt: TGTGCCAGCAGCGCCGACAGGGCATCTTCCTACGAGCAGTACTTC
j_gene: TRBJ2-7
d_gene: TRBD1
abundance: .
v_gene: TRBV6-6

CDR3aa: CSVVVPQGTDTQYF
CDR3nt: TGCAGCGTTGTGGTCCCCCAGGGGACAGATACGCAGTATTTT
j_gene: TRBJ2-3
d_gene: .
abundance: .
v_gene: TRBV29-1

CDR3aa: CATSPGRVAHNEQFF
CDR3nt: TGTGCCACCAGCCCCGGACGAGTAGCCCACAATGAGCAGTTCTTC
j_gene: TRBJ2-1
d_gene: .
abundance: .
v_gene: TRBV15

CDR3aa: CASSSASSGNTIYF
CDR3nt: TGTGCCAGCAGCTCGGCGAGCTCTGGAAACACCATATATTTT
j_gene: TRBJ1-3
d_gene: .
abundance: few
v_gene: TRBV11-3